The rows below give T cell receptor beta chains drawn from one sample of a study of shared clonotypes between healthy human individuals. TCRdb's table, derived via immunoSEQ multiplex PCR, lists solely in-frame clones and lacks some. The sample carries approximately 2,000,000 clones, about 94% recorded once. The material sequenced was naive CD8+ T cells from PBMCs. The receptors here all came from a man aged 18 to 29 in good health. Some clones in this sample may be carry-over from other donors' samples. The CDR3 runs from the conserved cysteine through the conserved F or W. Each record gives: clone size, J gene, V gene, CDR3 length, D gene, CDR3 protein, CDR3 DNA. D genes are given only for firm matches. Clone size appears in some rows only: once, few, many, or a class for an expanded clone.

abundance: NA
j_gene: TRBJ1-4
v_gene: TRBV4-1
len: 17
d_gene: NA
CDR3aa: CASSQDGLQGPNEKLFF
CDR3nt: TGCGCCAGCAGCCAAGATGGGTTGCAGGGCCCTAATGAAAAACTGTTTTTT

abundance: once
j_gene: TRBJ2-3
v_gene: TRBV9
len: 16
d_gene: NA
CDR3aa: CASSGQDGKWADTQYF
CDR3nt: TGTGCCAGCAGCGGTCAAGACGGTAAATGGGCAGATACGCAGTATTTT

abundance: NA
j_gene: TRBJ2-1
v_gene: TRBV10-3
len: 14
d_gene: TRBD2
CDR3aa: CAIKAGGLGNEQFF
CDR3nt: TGTGCCATCAAGGCGGGAGGGCTGGGCAATGAGCAGTTCTTC

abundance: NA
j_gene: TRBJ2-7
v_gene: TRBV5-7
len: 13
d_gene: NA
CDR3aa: CASSLLCPYEQYF
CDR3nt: TGTGCCAGCAGCTTGCTTTGCCCCTACGAGCAGTACTTC

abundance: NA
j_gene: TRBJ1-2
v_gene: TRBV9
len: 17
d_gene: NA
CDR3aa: CASSARQSPSPNYGYTF
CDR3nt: TGTGCCAGCAGCGCTCGACAGAGCCCCTCTCCTAACTATGGCTACACCTTC

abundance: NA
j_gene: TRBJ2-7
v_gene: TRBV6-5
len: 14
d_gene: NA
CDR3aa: CASSYSGGRYEQYF
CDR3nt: TGTGCCAGCAGTTACTCCGGGGGGCGCTACGAGCAGTACTTC

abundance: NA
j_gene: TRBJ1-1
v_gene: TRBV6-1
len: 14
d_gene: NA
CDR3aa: CASGLREIPTEAFF
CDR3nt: TGTGCCAGCGGGCTTCGGGAAATTCCTACTGAAGCTTTCTTT

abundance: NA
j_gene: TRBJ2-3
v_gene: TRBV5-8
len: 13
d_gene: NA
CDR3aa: CASSLSTTDTQYF
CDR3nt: TGTGCCAGCAGCCTGTCTACCACAGATACGCAGTATTTT

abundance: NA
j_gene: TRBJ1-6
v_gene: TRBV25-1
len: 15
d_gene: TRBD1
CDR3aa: CASRGNRGIDSPLHF
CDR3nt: TGTGCCAGCAGGGGAAACAGGGGGATCGATTCACCCCTCCACTTT

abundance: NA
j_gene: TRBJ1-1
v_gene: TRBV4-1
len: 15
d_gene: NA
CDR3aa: CASSQTTRGYTEAFF
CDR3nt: TGCGCCAGCAGCCAGACAACTAGGGGGTACACTGAAGCTTTCTTT

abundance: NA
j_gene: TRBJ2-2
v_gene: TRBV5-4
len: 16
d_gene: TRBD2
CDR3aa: CASSAGLALGTGELFF
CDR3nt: TGTGCCAGCAGCGCGGGACTAGCGCTAGGCACCGGGGAGCTGTTTTTT

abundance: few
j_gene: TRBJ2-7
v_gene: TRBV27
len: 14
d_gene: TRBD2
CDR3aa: CASSASGNNYEQYF
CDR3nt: TGTGCCAGCAGTGCTAGCGGGAACAACTACGAGCAGTACTTC

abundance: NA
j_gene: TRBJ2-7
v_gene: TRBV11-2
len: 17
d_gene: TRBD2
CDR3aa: CASSLEAISGRAYEQYF
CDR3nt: TGTGCCAGCAGCTTAGAAGCCATTAGCGGGAGGGCATACGAGCAGTACTTC

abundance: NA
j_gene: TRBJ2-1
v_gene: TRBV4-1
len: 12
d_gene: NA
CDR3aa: CASSQDGNEQFF
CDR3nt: TGCGCCAGCAGCCAAGACGGGAATGAGCAGTTCTTC

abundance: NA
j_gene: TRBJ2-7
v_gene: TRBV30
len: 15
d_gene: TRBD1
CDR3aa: CAWRSSPGTGVEQYF
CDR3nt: TGTGCCTGGAGATCCTCCCCCGGGACAGGGGTCGAGCAGTACTTC

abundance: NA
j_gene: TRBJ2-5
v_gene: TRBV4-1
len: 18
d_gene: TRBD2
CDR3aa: CASSPERGTSPDAETQYF
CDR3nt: TGCGCCAGCAGCCCAGAGCGCGGGACTAGCCCCGATGCGGAGACCCAGTACTTC

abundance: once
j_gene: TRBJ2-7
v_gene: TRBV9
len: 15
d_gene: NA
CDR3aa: CASSVAEGVNYEQYF
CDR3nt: TGTGCCAGCAGCGTAGCGGAGGGAGTTAACTACGAGCAGTACTTC

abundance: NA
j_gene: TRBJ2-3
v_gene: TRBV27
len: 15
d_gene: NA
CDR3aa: CASSLSALRTDTQYF
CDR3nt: TGTGCCAGCAGTTTATCGGCCCTTCGCACAGATACGCAGTATTTT

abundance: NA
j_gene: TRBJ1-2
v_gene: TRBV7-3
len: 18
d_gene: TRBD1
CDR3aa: CASSSPDRGQPFSYGYTF
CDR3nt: TGTGCCAGCAGCTCCCCGGACAGGGGGCAACCTTTTTCCTATGGCTACACCTTC

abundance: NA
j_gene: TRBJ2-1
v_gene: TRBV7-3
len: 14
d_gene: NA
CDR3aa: CASSLYPGYNEQFF
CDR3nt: TGTGCCAGCAGCTTATATCCAGGCTACAATGAGCAGTTCTTC

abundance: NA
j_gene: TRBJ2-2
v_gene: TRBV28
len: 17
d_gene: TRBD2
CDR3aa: CASSFGSMVAGTRELFF
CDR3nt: TGTGCCAGCAGTTTTGGATCGATGGTAGCGGGAACTCGGGAGCTGTTTTTT

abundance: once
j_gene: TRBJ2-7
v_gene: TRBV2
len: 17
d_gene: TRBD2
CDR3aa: CAGGPMNSGRASDEQYF
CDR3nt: TGTGCCGGAGGGCCGATGAATAGCGGGAGGGCCAGTGACGAGCAGTACTTC

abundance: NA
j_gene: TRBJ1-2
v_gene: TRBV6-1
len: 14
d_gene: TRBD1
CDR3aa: CASTDRQGDYGYTF
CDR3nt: TGTGCCAGCACAGACCGACAGGGTGACTATGGCTACACCTTC